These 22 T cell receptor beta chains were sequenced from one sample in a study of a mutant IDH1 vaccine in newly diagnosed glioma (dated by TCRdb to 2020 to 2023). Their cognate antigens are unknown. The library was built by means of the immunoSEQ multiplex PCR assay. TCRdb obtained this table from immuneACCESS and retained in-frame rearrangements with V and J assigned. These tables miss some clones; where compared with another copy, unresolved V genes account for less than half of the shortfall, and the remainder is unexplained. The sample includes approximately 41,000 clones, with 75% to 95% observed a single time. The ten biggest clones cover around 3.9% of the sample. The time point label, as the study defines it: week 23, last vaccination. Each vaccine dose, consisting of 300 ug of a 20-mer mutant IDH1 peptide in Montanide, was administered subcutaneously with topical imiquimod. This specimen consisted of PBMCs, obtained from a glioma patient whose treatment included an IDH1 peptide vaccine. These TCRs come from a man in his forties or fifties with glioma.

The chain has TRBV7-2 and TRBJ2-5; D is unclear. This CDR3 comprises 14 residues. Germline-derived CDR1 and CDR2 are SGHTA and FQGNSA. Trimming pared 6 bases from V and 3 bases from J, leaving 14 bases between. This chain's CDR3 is CASSLSRVEETQYF. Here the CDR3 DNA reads TGTGCCAGCAGTTTGTCTAGGGTCGAAGAGACCCAGTACTTC.

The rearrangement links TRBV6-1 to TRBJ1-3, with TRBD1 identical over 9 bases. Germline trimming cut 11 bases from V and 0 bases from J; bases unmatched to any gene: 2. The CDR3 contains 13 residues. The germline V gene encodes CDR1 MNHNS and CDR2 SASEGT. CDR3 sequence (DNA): TGTGCCTCGGGACAGGGCTCTGGAAACACCATATATTTT. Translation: CASGQGSGNTIYF.

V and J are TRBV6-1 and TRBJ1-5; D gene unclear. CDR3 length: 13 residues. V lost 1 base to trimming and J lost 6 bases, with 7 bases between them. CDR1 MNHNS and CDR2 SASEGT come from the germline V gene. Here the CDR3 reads CASSEVGFQPQHF. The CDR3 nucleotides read TGTGCCAGCAGTGAAGTAGGGTTTCAGCCCCAGCATTTT.

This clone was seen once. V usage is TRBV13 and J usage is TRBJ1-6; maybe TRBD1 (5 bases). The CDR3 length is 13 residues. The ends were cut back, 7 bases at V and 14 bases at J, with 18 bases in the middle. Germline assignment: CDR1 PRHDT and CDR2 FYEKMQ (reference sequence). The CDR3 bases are TGTGCCAGCACCGTCAGGGATTCCAACTCCCTCCACTTT. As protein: CASTVRDSNSLHF.

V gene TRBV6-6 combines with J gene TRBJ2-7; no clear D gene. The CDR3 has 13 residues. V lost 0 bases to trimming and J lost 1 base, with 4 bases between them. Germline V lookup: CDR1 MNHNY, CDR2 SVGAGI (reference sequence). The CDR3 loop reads CASSYSISYEQYF. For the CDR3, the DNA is TGTGCCAGCAGTTACTCGATTTCCTACGAGCAGTACTTC.

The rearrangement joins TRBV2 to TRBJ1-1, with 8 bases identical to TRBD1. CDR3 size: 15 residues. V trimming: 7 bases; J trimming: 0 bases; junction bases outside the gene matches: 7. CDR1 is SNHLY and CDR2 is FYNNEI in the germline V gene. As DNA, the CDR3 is TGTGCCAGCACCGTAGGACAGGGACTGAACACTGAAGCTTTCTTT. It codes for CASTVGQGLNTEAFF.

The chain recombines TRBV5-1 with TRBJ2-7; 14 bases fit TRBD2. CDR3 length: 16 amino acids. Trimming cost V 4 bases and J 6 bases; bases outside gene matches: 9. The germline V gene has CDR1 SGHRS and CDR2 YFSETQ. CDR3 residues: CASSPQGLAGVREQYF. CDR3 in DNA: TGCGCCAGCAGCCCCCAGGGACTAGCGGGGGTCCGCGAGCAGTACTTC.

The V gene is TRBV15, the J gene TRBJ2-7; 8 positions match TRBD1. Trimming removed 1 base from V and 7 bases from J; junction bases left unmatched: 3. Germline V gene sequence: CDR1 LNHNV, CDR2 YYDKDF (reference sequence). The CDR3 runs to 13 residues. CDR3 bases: TGTGCCACCAGCAGAGGACAGGGGATAGAGCAGTACTTC. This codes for CATSRGQGIEQYF. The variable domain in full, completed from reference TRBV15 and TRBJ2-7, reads DAMVIQNPRYQVTQFGKPVTLSCSQTLNHNVMYWYQQKSSQAPKLLFHYYDKDFNNEADTPDNFQSRRPNTSFCFLDIRSPGLGDTAMYLCATSRGQGIEQYFGPGTRLTVT.

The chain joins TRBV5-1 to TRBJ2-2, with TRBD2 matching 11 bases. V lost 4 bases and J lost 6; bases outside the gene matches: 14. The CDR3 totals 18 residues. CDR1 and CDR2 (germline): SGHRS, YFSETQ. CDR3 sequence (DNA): TGCGCCAGCAGCGGAATAGCGGGGGGGTCGTCGGGGGCCGGGGAGCTGTTTTTT. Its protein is CASSGIAGGSSGAGELFF.

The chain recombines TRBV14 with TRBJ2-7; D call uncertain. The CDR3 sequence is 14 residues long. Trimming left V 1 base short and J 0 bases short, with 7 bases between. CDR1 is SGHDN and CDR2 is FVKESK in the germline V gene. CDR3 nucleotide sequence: TGTGCCAGCAGCCAAGGGACGGGCTCCTACGAGCAGTACTTC. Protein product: CASSQGTGSYEQYF.

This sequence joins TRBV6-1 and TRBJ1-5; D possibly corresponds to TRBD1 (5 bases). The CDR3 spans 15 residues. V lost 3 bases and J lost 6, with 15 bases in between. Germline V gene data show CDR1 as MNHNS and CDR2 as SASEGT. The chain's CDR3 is CASSDGLGVRQPQHF. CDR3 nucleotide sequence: TGTGCCAGCAGTGATGGTCTAGGGGTTCGTCAGCCCCAGCATTTT.

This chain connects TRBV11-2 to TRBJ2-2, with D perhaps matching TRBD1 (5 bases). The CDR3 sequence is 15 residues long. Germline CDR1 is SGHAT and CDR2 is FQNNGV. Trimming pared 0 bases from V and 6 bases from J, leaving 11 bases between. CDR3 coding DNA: TGTGCCAGCAGCTTAGAGGCAGGGCTAGCCGGGGAGCTGTTTTTT. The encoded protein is CASSLEAGLAGELFF.

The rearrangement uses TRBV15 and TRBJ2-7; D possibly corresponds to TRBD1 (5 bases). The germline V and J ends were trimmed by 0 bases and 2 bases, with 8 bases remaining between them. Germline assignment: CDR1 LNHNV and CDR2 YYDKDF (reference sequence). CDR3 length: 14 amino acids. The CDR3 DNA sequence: TGTGCCACCAGCAGAGATAGGGGCCCCTACGAGCAGTACTTC. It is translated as CATSRDRGPYEQYF.

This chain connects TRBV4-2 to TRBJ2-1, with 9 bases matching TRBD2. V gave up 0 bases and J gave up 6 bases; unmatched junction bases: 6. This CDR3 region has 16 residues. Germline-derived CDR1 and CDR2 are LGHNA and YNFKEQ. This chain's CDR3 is CASSQDWREGRNEQFF. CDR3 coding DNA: TGTGCCAGCAGCCAAGATTGGCGGGAGGGTCGCAATGAGCAGTTCTTC.

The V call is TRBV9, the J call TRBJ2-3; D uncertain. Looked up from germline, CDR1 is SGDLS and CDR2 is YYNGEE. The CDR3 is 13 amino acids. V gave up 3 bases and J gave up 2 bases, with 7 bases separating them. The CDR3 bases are TGTGCCAGCAGCGCCCTGGCCACAGATACGCAGTATTTT. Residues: CASSALATDTQYF. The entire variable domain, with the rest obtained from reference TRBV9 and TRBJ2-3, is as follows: DSGVTQTPKHLITATGQRVTLRCSPRSGDLSVYWYQQSLDQGLQFLIQYYNGEERAKGNILERFSAQQFPDLHSELNLSSLELGDSALYFCASSALATDTQYFGPGTRLTVL.

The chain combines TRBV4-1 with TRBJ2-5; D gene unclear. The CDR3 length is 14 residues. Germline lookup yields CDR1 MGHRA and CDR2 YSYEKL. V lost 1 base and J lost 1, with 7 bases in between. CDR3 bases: TGCGCCAGCAGCCAAGCTCAATCCCAAGAGACCCAGTACTTC. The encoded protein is CASSQAQSQETQYF.

The CDR3 protein is CASSTAGGRQETQYF. In nucleotides, the CDR3 is TGTGCCAGCAGTACAGCAGGGGGTCGCCAAGAGACCCAGTACTTC. The chain recombines TRBV27 with TRBJ2-5; TRBD1 aligns across 7 bases. J lost 1 base, V lost 5 bases, and 7 bases had no gene match. Germline lookup yields CDR1 MNHEY and CDR2 SMNVEV (reference sequence). The CDR3 loop spans 15 amino acids.

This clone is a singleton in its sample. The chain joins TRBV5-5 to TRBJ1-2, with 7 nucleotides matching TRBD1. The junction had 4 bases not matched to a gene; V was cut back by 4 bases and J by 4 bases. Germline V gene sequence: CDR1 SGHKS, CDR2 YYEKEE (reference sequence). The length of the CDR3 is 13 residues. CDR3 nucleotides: TGTGCCAGCAGCCTCGACAGGGTCTATGGCTACACCTTC. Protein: CASSLDRVYGYTF.

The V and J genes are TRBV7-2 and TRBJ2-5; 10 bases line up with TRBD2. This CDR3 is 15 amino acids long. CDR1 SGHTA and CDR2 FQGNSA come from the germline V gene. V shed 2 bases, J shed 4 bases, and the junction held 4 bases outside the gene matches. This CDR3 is CASSLPSGSVETQYF. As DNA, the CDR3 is TGTGCCAGCAGCTTACCTAGCGGGAGTGTAGAGACCCAGTACTTC.

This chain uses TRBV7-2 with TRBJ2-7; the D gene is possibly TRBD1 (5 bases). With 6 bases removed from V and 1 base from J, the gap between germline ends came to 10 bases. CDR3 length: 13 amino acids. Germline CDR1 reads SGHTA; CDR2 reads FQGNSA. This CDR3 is CASSRGPSYEQYF. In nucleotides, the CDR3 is TGTGCCAGCAGTAGGGGTCCGTCCTACGAGCAGTACTTC.

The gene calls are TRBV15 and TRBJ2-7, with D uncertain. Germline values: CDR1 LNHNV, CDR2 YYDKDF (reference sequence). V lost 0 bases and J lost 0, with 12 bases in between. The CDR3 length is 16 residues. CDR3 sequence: CATSRDRLQNSYEQYF. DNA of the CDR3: TGTGCCACCAGCAGAGATCGTCTCCAGAACTCCTACGAGCAGTACTTC.

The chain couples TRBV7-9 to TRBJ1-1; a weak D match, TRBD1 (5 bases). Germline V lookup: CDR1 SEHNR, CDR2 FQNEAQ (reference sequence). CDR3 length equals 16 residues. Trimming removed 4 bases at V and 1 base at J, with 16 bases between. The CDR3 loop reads CASSSRDTDGNTEAFF. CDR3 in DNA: TGTGCCAGCAGCTCCAGGGATACGGACGGGAACACTGAAGCTTTCTTT. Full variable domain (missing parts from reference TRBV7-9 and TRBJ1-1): DTGVSQNPRHKITKRGQNVTFRCDPISEHNRLYWYRQTLGQGPEFLTYFQNEAQLEKSRLLSDRFSAERPKGSFSTLEIQRTEQGDSAMYLCASSSRDTDGNTEAFFGQGTRLTVV.